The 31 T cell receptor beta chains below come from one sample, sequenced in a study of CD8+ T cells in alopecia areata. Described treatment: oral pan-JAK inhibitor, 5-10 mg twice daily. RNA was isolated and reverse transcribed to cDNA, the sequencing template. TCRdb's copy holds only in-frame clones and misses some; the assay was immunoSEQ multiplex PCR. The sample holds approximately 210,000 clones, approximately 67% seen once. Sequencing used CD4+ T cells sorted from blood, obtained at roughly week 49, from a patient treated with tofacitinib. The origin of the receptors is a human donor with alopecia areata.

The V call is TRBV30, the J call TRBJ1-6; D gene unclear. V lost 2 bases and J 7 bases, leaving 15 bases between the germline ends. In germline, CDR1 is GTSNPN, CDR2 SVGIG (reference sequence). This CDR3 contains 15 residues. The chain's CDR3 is CAWSRGSGENSPLHF. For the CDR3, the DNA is TGTGCCTGGAGTAGAGGTTCCGGAGAAAATTCACCCCTCCACTTT.

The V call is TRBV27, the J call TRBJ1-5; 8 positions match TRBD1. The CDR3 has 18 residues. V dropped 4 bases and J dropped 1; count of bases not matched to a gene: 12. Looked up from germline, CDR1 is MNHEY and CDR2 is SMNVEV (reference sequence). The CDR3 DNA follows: TGTGCCAGCAGTTCCGGGCAGGGGGCTCCGGGGAGCAATCAGCCCCAGCATTTT. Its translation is CASSSGQGAPGSNQPQHF.

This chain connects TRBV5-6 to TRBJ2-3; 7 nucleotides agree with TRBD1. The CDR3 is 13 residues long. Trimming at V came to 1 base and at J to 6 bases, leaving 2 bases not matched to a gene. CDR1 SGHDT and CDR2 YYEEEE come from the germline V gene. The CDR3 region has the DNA TGTGCCAGCAGCTTGATCAGGGGGGATACGCAGTATTTT. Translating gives CASSLIRGDTQYF.

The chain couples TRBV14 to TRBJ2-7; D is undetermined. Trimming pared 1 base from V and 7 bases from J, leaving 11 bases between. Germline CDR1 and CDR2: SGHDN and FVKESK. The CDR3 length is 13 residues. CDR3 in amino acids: CASSQVPGGEQYF. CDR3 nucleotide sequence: TGTGCCAGCAGCCAAGTACCCGGTGGGGAGCAGTACTTC.

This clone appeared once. Here the CDR3 reads CASSFYGPINEQFF. CDR3 sequence (DNA): TGTGCCAGCAGCTTTTATGGGCCTATCAATGAGCAGTTCTTC. V usage is TRBV7-8 and J usage is TRBJ2-1; no reliable D call. There are 14 residues in the CDR3. Trimming removed 3 bases from V and 6 bases from J, with 12 bases in between. CDR1 is SGHVS and CDR2 is FQNEAQ in the germline V gene. The full variable domain, its missing parts supplied by reference TRBV7-8 and TRBJ2-1, is GAGVSQSPRYKVAKRGQDVALRCDPISGHVSLFWYQQALGQGPEFLTYFQNEAQLDKSGLPSDRFFAERPEGSVSTLKIQRTQQEDSAVYLCASSFYGPINEQFFGPGTRLTVL.

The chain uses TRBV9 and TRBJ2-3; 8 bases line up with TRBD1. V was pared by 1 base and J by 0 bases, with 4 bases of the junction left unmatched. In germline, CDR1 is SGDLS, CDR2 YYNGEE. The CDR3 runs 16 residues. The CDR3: CASSVTGQGSTDTQYF. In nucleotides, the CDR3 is TGTGCCAGCAGCGTAACAGGACAGGGAAGCACAGATACGCAGTATTTT.

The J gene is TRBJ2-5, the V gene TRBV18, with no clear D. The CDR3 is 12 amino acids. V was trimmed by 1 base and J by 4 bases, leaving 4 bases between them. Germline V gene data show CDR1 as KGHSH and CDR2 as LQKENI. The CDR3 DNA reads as TGTGCCAGCTCACCACGCGCAGAGACCCAGTACTTC. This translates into CASSPRAETQYF.

CDR3 bases: TGTGCCAGCAGCCCAGATGGACAGGGGGCCCCCTACGAGCAGTACTTC. As protein: CASSPDGQGAPYEQYF. The chain carries TRBV5-6 and TRBJ2-7; TRBD1 matches at 11 bases. Trimming cost V 4 bases and J 2 bases; bases outside gene matches: 8. The length of the CDR3 is 16 residues. Germline CDR1 and CDR2: SGHDT and YYEEEE.

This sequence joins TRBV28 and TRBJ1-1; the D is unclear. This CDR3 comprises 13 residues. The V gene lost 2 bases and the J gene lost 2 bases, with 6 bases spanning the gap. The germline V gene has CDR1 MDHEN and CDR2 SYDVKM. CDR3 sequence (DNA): TGTGCCAGCAGTTTAGGTATTAACACTGAAGCTTTCTTT. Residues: CASSLGINTEAFF.

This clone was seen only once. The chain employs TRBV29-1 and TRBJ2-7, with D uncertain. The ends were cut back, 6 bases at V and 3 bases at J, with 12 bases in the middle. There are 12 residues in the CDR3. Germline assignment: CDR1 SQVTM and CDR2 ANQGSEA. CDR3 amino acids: CSVRHKGYEQYF. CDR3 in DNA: TGCAGCGTCCGTCACAAGGGCTACGAGCAGTACTTC.

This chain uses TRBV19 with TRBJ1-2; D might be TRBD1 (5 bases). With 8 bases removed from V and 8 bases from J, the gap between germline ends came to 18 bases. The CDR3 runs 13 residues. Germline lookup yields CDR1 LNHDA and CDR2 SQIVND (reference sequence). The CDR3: CASRPGQYDGYTF. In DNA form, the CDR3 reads TGTGCCAGTCGTCCAGGGCAGTACGACGGCTACACCTTC.

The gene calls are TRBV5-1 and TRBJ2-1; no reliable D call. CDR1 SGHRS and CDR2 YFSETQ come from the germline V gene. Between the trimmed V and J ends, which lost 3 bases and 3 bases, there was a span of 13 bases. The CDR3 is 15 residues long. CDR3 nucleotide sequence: TGCGCCAGCAGCTCGAATCCAGGCTTCTACAATGAGCAGTTCTTC. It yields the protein CASSSNPGFYNEQFF.

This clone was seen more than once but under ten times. The CDR3 bases are TGTGCCACATCTAGCTCTGGGGCCAACGTCCTGACTTTC. Protein sequence: CATSSSGANVLTF. The rearrangement joins TRBV5-4 to TRBJ2-6; no clear D. Per germline, CDR1 SGHNT and CDR2 YYREEE (reference sequence). V was pared by 9 bases and J by 0 bases, with 7 bases between. This CDR3 spans 13 amino acids.

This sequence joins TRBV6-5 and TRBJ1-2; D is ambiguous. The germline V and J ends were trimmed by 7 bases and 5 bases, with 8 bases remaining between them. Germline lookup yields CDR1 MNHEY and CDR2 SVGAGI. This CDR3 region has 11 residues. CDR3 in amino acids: CASTDRYGYTF. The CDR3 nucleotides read TGTGCCAGCACGGACCGGTATGGCTACACCTTC.

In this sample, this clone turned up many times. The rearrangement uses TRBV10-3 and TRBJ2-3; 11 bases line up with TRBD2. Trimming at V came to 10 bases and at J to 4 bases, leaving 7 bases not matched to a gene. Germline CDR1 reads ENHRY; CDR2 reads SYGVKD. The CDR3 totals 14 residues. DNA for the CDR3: TGTGCCACATCTAGCGGGGGGAACGCAGATACGCAGTATTTT. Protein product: CATSSGGNADTQYF.

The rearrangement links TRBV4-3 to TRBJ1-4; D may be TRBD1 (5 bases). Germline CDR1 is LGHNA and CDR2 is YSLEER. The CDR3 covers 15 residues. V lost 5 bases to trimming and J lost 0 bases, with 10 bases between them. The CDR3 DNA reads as TGCGCCAGCAGCGACAAACAGGCAACTAATGAAAAACTGTTTTTT. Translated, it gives CASSDKQATNEKLFF.

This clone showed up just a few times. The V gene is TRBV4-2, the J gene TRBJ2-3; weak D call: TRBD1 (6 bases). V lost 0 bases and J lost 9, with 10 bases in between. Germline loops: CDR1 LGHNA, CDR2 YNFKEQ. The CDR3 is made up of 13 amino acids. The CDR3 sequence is CASSQDRGSTQYF. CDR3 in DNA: TGTGCCAGCAGCCAAGATAGGGGGTCAACGCAGTATTTT.

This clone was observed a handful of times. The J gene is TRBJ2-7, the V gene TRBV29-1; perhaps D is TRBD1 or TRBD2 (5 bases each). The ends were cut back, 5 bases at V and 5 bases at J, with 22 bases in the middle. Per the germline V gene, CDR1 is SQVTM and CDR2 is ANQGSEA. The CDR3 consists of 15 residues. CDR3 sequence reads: CSVQAAGAQEDEQYF. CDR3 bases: TGCAGCGTTCAGGCGGCCGGGGCACAGGAAGACGAGCAGTACTTC.

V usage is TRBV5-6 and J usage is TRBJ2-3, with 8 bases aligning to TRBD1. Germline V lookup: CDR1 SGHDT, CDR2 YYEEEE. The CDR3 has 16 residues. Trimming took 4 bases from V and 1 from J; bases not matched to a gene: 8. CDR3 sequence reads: CASSRVSGQGTDTQYF. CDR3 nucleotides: TGTGCCAGCAGCCGCGTCTCGGGACAGGGCACAGATACGCAGTATTTT.

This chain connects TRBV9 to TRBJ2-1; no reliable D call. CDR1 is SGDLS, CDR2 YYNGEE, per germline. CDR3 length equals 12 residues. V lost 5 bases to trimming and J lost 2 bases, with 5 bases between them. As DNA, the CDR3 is TGTGCCAGCAGTCTTACCTACAATGAGCAGTTCTTC. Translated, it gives CASSLTYNEQFF. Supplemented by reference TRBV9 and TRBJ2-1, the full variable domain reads DSGVTQTPKHLITATGQRVTLRCSPRSGDLSVYWYQQSLDQGLQFLIQYYNGEERAKGNILERFSAQQFPDLHSELNLSSLELGDSALYFCASSLTYNEQFFGPGTRLTVL.

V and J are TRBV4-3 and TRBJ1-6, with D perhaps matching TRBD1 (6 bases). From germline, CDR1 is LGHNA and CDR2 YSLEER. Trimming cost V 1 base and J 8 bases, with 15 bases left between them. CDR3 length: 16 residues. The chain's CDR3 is CASSQVAGAGYSPLHF. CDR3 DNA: TGCGCCAGCAGCCAAGTGGCAGGGGCCGGTTATTCACCCCTCCACTTT.

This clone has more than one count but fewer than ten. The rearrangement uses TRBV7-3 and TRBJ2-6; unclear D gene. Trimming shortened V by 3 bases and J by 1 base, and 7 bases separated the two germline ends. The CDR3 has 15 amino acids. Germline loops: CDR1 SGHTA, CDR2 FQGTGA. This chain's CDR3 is CASSFGESGANVLTF. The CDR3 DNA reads TGTGCCAGCAGCTTTGGAGAATCTGGGGCCAACGTCCTGACTTTC. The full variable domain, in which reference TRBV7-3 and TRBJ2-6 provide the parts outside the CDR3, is GAGVSQTPSNKVTEKGKYVELRCDPISGHTALYWYRQSLGQGPEFLIYFQGTGAADDSGLPNDRFFAVRPEGSVSTLKIQRTERGDSAVYLCASSFGESGANVLTFGAGSRLTVL.

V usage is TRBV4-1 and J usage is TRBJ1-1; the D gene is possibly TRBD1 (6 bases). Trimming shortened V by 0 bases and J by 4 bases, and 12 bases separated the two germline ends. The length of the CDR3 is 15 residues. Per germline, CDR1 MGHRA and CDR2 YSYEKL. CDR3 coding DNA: TGCGCCAGCAGCCAAGATATGTGGACAGTCACTGAAGCTTTCTTT. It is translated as CASSQDMWTVTEAFF.

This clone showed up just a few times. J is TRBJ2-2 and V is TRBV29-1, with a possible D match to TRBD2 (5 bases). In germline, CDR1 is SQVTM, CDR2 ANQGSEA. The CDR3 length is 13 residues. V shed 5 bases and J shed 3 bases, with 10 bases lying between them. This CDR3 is CSVRGTDTGELFF. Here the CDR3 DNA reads TGCAGCGTTCGGGGAACGGACACCGGGGAGCTGTTTTTT.

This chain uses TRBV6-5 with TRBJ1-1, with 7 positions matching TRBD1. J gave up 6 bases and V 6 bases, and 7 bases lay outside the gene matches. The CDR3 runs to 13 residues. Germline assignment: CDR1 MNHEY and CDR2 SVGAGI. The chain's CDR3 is CASRTRQGAEAFF. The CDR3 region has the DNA TGTGCCAGCAGGACTAGACAGGGTGCTGAAGCTTTCTTT.

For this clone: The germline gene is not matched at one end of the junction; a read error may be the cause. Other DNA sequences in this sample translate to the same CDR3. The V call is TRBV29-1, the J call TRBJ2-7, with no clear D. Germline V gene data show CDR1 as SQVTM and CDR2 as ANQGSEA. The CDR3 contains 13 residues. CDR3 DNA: TGCAGCGTCACTCGACCTCTAACCTACGAACAGTACTTC. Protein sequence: CSVTRPLTYEQYF.

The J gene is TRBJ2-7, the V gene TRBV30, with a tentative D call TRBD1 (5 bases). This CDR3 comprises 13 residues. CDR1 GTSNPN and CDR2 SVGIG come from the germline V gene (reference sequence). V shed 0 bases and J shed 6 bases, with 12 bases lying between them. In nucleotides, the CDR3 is TGTGCCTGGAGTGTCCGGACAAATCTCGAGCAGTACTTC. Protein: CAWSVRTNLEQYF.

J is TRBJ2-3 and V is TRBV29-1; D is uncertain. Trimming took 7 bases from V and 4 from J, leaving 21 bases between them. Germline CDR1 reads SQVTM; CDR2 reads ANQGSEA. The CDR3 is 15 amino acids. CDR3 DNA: TGCAGCGCGTTGTCTGGCTTCACTTCGTCAGATACGCAGTATTTT. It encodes CSALSGFTSSDTQYF.

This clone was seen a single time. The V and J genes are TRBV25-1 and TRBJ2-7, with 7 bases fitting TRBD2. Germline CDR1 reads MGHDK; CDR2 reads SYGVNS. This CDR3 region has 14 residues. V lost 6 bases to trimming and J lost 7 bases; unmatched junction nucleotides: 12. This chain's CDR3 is CASSPLGAGREQYF. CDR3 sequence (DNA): TGTGCCAGCAGCCCCTTAGGGGCCGGGAGGGAGCAGTACTTC.

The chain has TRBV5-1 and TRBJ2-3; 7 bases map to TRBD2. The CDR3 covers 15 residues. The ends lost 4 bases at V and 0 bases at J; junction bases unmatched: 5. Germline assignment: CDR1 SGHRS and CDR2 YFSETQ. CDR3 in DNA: TGCGCCAGCAGCACCCAAGCGGGGAGCACAGATACGCAGTATTTT. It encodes CASSTQAGSTDTQYF.

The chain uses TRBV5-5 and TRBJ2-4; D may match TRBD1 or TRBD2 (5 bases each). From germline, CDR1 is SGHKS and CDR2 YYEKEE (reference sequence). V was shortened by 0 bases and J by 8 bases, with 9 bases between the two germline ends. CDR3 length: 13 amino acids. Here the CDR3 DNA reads TGTGCCAGCAGCTTGGATCCGGGACACATTCAGTACTTC. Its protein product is CASSLDPGHIQYF.